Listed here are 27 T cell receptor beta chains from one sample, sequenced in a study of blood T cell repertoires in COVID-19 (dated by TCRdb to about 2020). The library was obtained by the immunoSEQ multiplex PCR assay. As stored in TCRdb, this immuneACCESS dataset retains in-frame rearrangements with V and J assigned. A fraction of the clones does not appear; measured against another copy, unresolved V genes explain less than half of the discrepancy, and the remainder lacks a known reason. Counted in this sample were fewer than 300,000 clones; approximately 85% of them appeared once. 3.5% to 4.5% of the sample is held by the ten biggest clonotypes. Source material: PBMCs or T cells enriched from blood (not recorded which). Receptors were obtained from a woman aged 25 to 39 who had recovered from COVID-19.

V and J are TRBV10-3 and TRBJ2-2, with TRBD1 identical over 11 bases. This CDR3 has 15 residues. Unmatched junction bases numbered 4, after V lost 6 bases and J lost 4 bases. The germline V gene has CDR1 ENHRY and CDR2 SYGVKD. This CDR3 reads CAIRSGTGGTGELFF. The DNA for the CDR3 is TGTGCCATCAGGTCCGGGACAGGGGGCACCGGGGAGCTGTTTTTT.

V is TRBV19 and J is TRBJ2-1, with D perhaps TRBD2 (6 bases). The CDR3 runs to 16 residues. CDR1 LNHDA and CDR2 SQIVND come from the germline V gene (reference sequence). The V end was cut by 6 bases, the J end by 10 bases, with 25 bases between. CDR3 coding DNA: TGTGCCAGTAGGGAGTGGGGCAGGAGGGGATCGGGAGAGCAGTTCTTC. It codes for CASREWGRRGSGEQFF.

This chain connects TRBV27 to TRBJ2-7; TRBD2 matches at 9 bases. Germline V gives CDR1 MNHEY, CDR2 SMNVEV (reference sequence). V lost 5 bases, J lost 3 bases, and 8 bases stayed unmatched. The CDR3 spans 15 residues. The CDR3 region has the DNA TGTGCCAGCAGTCCCCTAGCGGGGATCGACTACGAGCAGTACTTC. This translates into CASSPLAGIDYEQYF.

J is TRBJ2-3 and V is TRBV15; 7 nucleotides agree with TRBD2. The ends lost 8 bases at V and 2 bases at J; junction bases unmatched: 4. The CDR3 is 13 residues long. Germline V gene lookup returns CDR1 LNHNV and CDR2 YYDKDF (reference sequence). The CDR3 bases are TGTGCCACCCGGGGGGAAGTCACAGATACGCAGTATTTT. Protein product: CATRGEVTDTQYF.

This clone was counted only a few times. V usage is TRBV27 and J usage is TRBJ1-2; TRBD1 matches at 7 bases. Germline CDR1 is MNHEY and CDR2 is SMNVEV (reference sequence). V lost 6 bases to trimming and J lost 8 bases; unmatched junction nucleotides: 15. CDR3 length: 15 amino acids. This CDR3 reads CASSRIRDSGQGYTF. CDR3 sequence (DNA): TGTGCCAGCAGCAGGATCCGGGACAGCGGCCAGGGCTACACCTTC.

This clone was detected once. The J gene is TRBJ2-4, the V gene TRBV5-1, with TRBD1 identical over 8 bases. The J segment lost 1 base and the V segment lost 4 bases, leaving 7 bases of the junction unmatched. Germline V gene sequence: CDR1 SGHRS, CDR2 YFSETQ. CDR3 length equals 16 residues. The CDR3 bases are TGCGCCAGCAGCCCAGTACAGGGGGAGGCCAAAAACATTCAGTACTTC. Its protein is CASSPVQGEAKNIQYF.

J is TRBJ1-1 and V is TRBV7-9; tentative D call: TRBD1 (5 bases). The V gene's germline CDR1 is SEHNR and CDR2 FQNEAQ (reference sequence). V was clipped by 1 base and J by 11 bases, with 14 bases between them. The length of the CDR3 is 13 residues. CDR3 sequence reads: CASSLGLGAGAFF. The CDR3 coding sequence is TGTGCCAGCAGCTTAGGTCTTGGGGCCGGGGCTTTCTTT. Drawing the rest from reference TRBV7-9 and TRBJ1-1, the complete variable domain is DTGVSQNPRHKITKRGQNVTFRCDPISEHNRLYWYRQTLGQGPEFLTYFQNEAQLEKSRLLSDRFSAERPKGSFSTLEIQRTEQGDSAMYLCASSLGLGAGAFFGQGTRLTVV.

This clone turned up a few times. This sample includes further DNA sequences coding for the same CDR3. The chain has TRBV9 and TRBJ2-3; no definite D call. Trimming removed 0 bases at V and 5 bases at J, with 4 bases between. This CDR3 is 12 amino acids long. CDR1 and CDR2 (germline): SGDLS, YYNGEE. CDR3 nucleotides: TGTGCCAGCAGCGTAGATCGAGATACGCAGTATTTT. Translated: CASSVDRDTQYF. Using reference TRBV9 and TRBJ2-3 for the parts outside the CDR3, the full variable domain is DSGVTQTPKHLITATGQRVTLRCSPRSGDLSVYWYQQSLDQGLQFLIQYYNGEERAKGNILERFSAQQFPDLHSELNLSSLELGDSALYFCASSVDRDTQYFGPGTRLTVL.

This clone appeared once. The CDR3 region has the DNA TGTGCCAGCAGCGTAGGGCCCTCGAGGAATCAGCCCCAGCATTTT. Encoded protein: CASSVGPSRNQPQHF. The chain recombines TRBV9 with TRBJ1-5, with no clear D. This CDR3 contains 15 residues. V was trimmed by 0 bases and J by 4 bases, leaving 11 bases between them. Germline V gives CDR1 SGDLS, CDR2 YYNGEE.

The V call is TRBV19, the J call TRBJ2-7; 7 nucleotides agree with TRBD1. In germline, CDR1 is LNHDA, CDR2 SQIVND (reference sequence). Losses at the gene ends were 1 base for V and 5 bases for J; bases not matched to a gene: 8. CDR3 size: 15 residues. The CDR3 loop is CASSIASRTGDEQYF. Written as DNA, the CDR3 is TGTGCCAGTAGTATAGCCTCCAGGACAGGTGACGAGCAGTACTTC. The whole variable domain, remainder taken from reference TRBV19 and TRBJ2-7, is DGGITQSPKYLFRKEGQNVTLSCEQNLNHDAMYWYRQDPGQGLRLIYYSQIVNDFQKGDIAEGYSVSREKKESFPLTVTSAQKNPTAFYLCASSIASRTGDEQYFGPGTRLTVT.

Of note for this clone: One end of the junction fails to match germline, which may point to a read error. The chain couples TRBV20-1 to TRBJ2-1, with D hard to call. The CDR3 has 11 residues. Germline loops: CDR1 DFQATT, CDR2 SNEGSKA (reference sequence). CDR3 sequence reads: CSGRLYNEQFF. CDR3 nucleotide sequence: TGCAGTGGTAGACTTTACAATGAGCAGTTCTTC.

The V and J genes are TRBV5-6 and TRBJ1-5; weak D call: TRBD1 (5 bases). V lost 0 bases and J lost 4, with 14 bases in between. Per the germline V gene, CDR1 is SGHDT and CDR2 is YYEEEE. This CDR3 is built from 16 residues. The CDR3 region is CASSLGAGNWNQPQHF. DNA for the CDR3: TGTGCCAGCAGCTTGGGGGCAGGGAATTGGAATCAGCCCCAGCATTTT.

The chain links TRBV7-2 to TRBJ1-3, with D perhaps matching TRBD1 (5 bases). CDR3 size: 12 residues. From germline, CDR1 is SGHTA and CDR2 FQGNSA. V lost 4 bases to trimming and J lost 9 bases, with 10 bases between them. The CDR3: CASSSPGGTIYF. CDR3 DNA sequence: TGTGCCAGCAGCTCCCCGGGGGGCACCATATATTTT.

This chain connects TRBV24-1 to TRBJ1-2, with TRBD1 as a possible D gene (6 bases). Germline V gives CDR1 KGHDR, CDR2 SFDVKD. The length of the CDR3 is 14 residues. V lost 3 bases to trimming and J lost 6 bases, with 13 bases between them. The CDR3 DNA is TGTGCCACCAGTGATGGAACAGGGTCCCATGGCTACACCTTC. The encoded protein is CATSDGTGSHGYTF.

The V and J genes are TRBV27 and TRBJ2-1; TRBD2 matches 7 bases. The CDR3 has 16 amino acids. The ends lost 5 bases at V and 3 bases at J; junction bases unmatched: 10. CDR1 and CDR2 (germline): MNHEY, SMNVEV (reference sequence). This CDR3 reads CASSPRDGGFYNEQFF. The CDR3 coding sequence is TGTGCCAGCAGTCCCCGGGACGGGGGGTTCTACAATGAGCAGTTCTTC.

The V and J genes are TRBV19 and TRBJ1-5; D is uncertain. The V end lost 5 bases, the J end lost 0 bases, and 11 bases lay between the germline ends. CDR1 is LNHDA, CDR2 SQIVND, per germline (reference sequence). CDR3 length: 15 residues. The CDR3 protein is CASSPTSYSNQPQHF. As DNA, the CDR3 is TGTGCCAGTAGTCCTACTAGTTATAGCAATCAGCCCCAGCATTTT.

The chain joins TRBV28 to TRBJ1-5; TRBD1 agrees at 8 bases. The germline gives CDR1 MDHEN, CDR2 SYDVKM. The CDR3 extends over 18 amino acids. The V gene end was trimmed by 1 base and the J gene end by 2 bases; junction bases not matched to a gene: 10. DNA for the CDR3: TGTGCCAGCAGTTTATCCGGACAGGGTGGATTTGGCAATCAGCCCCAGCATTTT. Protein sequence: CASSLSGQGGFGNQPQHF.

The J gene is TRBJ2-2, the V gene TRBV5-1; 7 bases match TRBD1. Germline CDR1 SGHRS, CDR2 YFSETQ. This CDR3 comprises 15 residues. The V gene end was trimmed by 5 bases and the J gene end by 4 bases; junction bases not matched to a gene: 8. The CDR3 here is CASRQTGLSTGELFF. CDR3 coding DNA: TGCGCCAGCAGACAGACAGGGTTGAGCACCGGGGAGCTGTTTTTT.

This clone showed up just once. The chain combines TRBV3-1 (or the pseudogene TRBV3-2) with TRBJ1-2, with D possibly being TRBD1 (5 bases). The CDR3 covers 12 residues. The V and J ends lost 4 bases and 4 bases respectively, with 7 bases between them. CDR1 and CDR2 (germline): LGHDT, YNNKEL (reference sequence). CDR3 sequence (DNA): TGTGCCAGCAGCCCGGACACCTATGGCTACACCTTC. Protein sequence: CASSPDTYGYTF.

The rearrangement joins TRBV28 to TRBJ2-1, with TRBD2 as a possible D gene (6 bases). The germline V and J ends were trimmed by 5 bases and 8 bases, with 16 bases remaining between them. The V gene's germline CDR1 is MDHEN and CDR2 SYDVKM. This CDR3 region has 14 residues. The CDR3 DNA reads TGTGCCAGCAGTGGGGGGAAGTGGATGGATGAGCAGTTCTTC. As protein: CASSGGKWMDEQFF.

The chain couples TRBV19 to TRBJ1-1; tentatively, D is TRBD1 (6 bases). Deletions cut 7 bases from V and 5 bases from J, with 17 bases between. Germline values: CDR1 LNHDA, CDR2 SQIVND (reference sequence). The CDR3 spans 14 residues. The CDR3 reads CASNRGGLGTEAFF. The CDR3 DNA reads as TGTGCCAGTAATAGGGGGGGATTAGGGACTGAAGCTTTCTTT. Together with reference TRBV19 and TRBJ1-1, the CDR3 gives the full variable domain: DGGITQSPKYLFRKEGQNVTLSCEQNLNHDAMYWYRQDPGQGLRLIYYSQIVNDFQKGDIAEGYSVSREKKESFPLTVTSAQKNPTAFYLCASNRGGLGTEAFFGQGTRLTVV.

The chain's CDR3 is CASSLVRGSYNEQFF. Here the CDR3 DNA reads TGTGCCAGCAGCTTGGTACGGGGGAGTTACAATGAGCAGTTCTTC. The genes are TRBV11-2 and TRBJ2-1, with D perhaps TRBD2 (6 bases). CDR1 is SGHAT, CDR2 FQNNGV, per germline. The V end lost 3 bases, the J end lost 4 bases, and 13 bases lay between the germline ends. CDR3 length equals 15 residues.

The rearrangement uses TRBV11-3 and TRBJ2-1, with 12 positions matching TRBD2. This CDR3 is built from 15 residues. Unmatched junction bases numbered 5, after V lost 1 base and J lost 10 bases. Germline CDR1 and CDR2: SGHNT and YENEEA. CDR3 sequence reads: CASSLGRLAGEEQFF. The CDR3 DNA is TGTGCCAGCAGCTTAGGTAGACTAGCGGGAGAAGAGCAGTTCTTC. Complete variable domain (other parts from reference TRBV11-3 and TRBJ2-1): EAGVVQSPRYKIIEKKQPVAFWCNPISGHNTLYWYLQNLGQGPELLIRYENEEAVDDSQLPKDRFSAERLKGVDSTLKIQPAELGDSAVYLCASSLGRLAGEEQFFGPGTRLTVL.

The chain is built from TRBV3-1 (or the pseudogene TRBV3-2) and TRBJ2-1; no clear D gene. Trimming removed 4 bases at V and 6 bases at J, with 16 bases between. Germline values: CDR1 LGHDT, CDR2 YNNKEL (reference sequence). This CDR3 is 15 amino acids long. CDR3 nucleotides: TGTGCCAGCAGCCCGGTTAGAGGCTCGAGCAATGAGCAGTTCTTC. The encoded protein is CASSPVRGSSNEQFF.

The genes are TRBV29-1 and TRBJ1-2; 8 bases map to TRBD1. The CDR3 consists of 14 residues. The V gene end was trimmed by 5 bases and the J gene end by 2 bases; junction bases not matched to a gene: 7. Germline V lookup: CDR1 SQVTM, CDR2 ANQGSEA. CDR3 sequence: CSVQGAEENYGYTF. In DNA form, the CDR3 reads TGCAGCGTTCAGGGGGCTGAGGAGAACTATGGCTACACCTTC.

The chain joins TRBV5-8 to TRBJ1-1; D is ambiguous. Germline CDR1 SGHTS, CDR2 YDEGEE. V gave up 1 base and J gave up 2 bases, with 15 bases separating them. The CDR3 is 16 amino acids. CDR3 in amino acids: CASSLSKGRLNTEAFF. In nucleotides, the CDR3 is TGTGCCAGCAGCTTGAGCAAAGGCAGACTTAACACTGAAGCTTTCTTT.

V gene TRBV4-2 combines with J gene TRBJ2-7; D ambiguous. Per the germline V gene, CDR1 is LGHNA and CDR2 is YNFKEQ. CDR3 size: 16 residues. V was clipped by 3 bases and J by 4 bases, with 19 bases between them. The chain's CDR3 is CASSQSTRSQWYEQYF. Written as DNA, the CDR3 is TGTGCCAGCAGCCAGTCCACGAGGTCGCAGTGGTACGAGCAGTACTTC.